A single sample gave rise to the 31 T cell receptor beta chains below, sequenced in a study of T cells in Graves' hyperthyroidism and ophthalmopathy. Amplification yielded TCR beta CDR3 regions, with RNA transcripts as the source. First-round RT-PCR of the TCR CDR3 relied on the HTBI primer set. Via MiXCR, TCRdb re-called the multiplex PCR reads, giving one row per CDR3 protein. The table shows over 500,000 distinct CDR3 sequences, with under 20% occurring only once. The material sequenced was blood. Receptors were obtained from a woman between 18 and 30 years old with Graves' ophthalmopathy.

This clonotype was detected ten times or more. This sequence joins TRBV27 and TRBJ1-2, with D maybe TRBD1 (5 bases). Germline CDR1 is MNHEY and CDR2 is SMNVEV (reference sequence). Trimming took off 5 bases at V and 8 bases at J, with 24 bases between the two ends. CDR3 length: 16 residues. CDR3 in amino acids: CASSPQGLGQGVGYTF. Here the CDR3 DNA reads TGTGCCAGCAGTCCTCAAGGTCTGGGTCAAGGGGTAGGCTACACCTTC.

This rearrangement joins TRBV5-1 to TRBJ2-5; D remains unclear. Germline-derived CDR1 and CDR2 are SGHRS and YFSETQ. The CDR3 is made up of 12 amino acids. V was clipped by 1 base and J by 5 bases, with 6 bases between them. The CDR3 coding sequence is TGCGCCAGCAGCTTGTCTTCCGAGACCCAGTACTTC. It translates to CASSLSSETQYF.

The J gene is TRBJ1-2, the V gene TRBV9; D not resolved. V was shortened by 3 bases and J by 6 bases, with 9 bases between the two germline ends. Looked up from germline, CDR1 is SGDLS and CDR2 is YYNGEE. The CDR3 contains 12 residues. The CDR3 loop reads CASSGTSHGYTF. CDR3 nucleotide sequence: TGTGCCAGCAGCGGTACATCGCATGGCTACACCTTC.

This clonotype has at least ten counts. The chain recombines TRBV28 with TRBJ2-3, with a tentative D call TRBD1 (6 bases). Trimming stripped 3 bases from V and 1 base from J, with 14 bases between. The length of the CDR3 is 16 residues. Germline V gives CDR1 MDHEN, CDR2 SYDVKM. The CDR3 spells CASSFPPTGRTDTQYF. CDR3 in DNA: TGTGCCAGCAGTTTTCCCCCGACAGGTCGCACAGATACGCAGTATTTT.

In the case of this clonotype: A much larger clone lies one base from this, so it may be a read error. V and J are TRBV28 and TRBJ1-2, with no clear D. From germline, CDR1 is MDHEN and CDR2 SYDVKM. V lost 2 bases and J 6 bases, leaving 16 bases between the germline ends. The CDR3 runs 15 residues. Written as DNA, the CDR3 is TGTGCCAGCAGTTTAAGGGTCAGGAGTCGACATGGCTACACCTTC. This sequence encodes CASSLRVRSRHGYTF.

V and J are TRBV10-3 and TRBJ1-1; tentatively, D is TRBD1 (5 bases). Germline V CDR1 and CDR2: ENHRY, SYGVKD. The CDR3 spans 11 residues. V was clipped by 6 bases and J by 8 bases, with 10 bases between them. The CDR3 spells CAISGQGEAFF. In nucleotides, the CDR3 is TGTGCCATCAGCGGGCAGGGCGAAGCTTTCTTT.

The rearrangement joins TRBV27 to TRBJ2-7; the match to TRBD1 covers 10 bases. CDR1 MNHEY and CDR2 SMNVEV come from the germline V gene (reference sequence). With 5 bases clipped from V and 3 bases from J, the junction kept 10 bases outside the gene matches. This CDR3 comprises 16 residues. DNA of the CDR3: TGTGCCAGCAGTATATTCGAGAGGACAGGGGGCTACGAGCAGTACTTC. It codes for CASSIFERTGGYEQYF.

This clonotype showed up many times. This chain uses TRBV30 with TRBJ2-7; 8 nucleotides match TRBD1. The CDR3 totals 13 residues. V shed 3 bases and J 4 bases; nucleotides not matched to a gene: 5. The germline gives CDR1 GTSNPN, CDR2 SVGIG (reference sequence). The CDR3 sequence is CAWRDRVLYEQYF. The CDR3 DNA reads as TGTGCCTGGAGGGACAGGGTTCTATACGAGCAGTACTTC.

This clonotype was observed many times. This chain joins TRBV28 and TRBJ2-3; D is unclear. Germline V gene data show CDR1 as MDHEN and CDR2 as SYDVKM. V gave up 10 bases and J gave up 2 bases, with 10 bases separating them. CDR3 length: 12 residues. The CDR3 DNA sequence: TGTGCCACCCAGAGATACACAGATACGCAGTATTTT. This sequence encodes CATQRYTDTQYF. The entire variable domain, with the rest obtained from reference TRBV28 and TRBJ2-3, is as follows: DVKVTQSSRYLVKRTGEKVFLECVQDMDHENMFWYRQDPGLGLRLIYFSYDVKMKEKGDIPEGYSVSREKKERFSLILESASTNQTSMYLCATQRYTDTQYFGPGTRLTVL.

This chain links TRBV6-1 with TRBJ2-7; D remains ambiguous. V was trimmed by 6 bases and J by 0 bases, leaving 9 bases between them. There are 13 residues in the CDR3. Germline CDR1 reads MNHNS; CDR2 reads SASEGT. The CDR3 nucleotides read TGTGCCAGCAGGGCTCTCAACTCCTACGAGCAGTACTTC. Protein product: CASRALNSYEQYF.

This clonotype appeared many times. The chain uses TRBV6-6 and TRBJ1-1; D gene ambiguous. Trimming left V 2 bases short and J 1 base short, with 8 bases between. Germline V gene sequence: CDR1 MNHNY, CDR2 SVGAGI (reference sequence). The CDR3 is 14 amino acids. The CDR3 region has the DNA TGTGCCAGCAGTTACGTTCAGAGGAACACTGAAGCTTTCTTT. Its translation: CASSYVQRNTEAFF.

The J gene is TRBJ1-2, the V gene TRBV10-3, with D tentatively TRBD1 (6 bases). The CDR3 spans 16 residues. The germline gives CDR1 ENHRY, CDR2 SYGVKD. With 3 bases removed from V and 0 bases from J, the gap between germline ends came to 14 bases. CDR3 in DNA: TGTGCCATCAGTGACCCAGGGACAATAGCTAACTATGGCTACACCTTC. It codes for CAISDPGTIANYGYTF.

In this sample, this clonotype turned up many times. The chain employs TRBV30 and TRBJ2-2; TRBD1 is a possible D gene (5 bases). V lost 1 base to trimming and J lost 6 bases, with 9 bases between them. The CDR3 consists of 13 residues. Germline CDR1 GTSNPN, CDR2 SVGIG (reference sequence). The CDR3 reads CAWSAQGPGELFF. The DNA of the CDR3 is TGTGCCTGGAGTGCCCAGGGCCCCGGGGAGCTGTTTTTT.

This clonotype showed up many times. The J gene is TRBJ2-5, the V gene TRBV13, with 8 bases that match TRBD2. The CDR3 is made up of 16 amino acids. V trimming: 2 bases; J trimming: 5 bases; junction bases outside the gene matches: 10. Germline V gene lookup returns CDR1 PRHDT and CDR2 FYEKMQ (reference sequence). The CDR3 DNA is TGTGCCAGCAGCTTATTCGAGCGGGGGCCCGGGGAGACCCAGTACTTC. Protein: CASSLFERGPGETQYF.

This clonotype appeared many times. This chain connects TRBV28 to TRBJ1-5; D ambiguous. Germline V CDR1 and CDR2: MDHEN, SYDVKM. Trimming removed 0 bases from V and 0 bases from J, with 6 bases in between. The CDR3 is 15 residues long. DNA of the CDR3: TGTGCCAGCAGTTTATGGGGTTATAGCAATCAGCCCCAGCATTTT. This sequence encodes CASSLWGYSNQPQHF.

This clonotype has ten or more counts. The chain employs TRBV15 and TRBJ2-7; D remains ambiguous. V shed 1 base and J shed 6 bases, with 16 bases lying between them. Germline loops: CDR1 LNHNV, CDR2 YYDKDF (reference sequence). This CDR3 has 15 residues. The CDR3 DNA sequence: TGTGCCACCAGCAGAGCGCCTATCTCCTCCCCCGAGCAGTACTTC. Protein: CATSRAPISSPEQYF.

The chain is built from TRBV6-5 and TRBJ2-1, with 13 bases matching TRBD2. This CDR3 region has 17 residues. Germline-derived CDR1 and CDR2 are MNHEY and SVGAGI. The trim removed 2 bases at V and 7 bases at J, leaving 8 bases unmatched. The CDR3 bases are TGTGCCAGCAGTTACGCCTCGGGACTAGCGGGGAAGAATGAGCAGTTCTTC. Its protein product is CASSYASGLAGKNEQFF.

This clonotype has at least ten counts. The J gene is TRBJ1-2, the V gene TRBV2, with D unclear. Germline lookup yields CDR1 SNHLY and CDR2 FYNNEI. V was cut by 8 bases and J by 2 bases, with 9 bases left in between. CDR3 length: 12 residues. The CDR3 sequence: CASQANNYGYTF. CDR3 DNA: TGTGCCAGCCAAGCCAACAACTATGGCTACACCTTC.

V and J are TRBV13 and TRBJ1-1; TRBD1 aligns across 8 bases. The junction had 7 bases not matched to a gene; V was cut back by 5 bases and J by 5 bases. CDR1 is PRHDT, CDR2 FYEKMQ, per germline (reference sequence). The CDR3 totals 14 residues. This chain's CDR3 is CASSAGQGRTEAFF. The CDR3 DNA sequence: TGTGCCAGCAGCGCTGGACAGGGTCGGACTGAAGCTTTCTTT. Full variable domain (missing parts from reference TRBV13 and TRBJ1-1): AAGVIQSPRHLIKEKRETATLKCYPIPRHDTVYWYQQGPGQDPQFLISFYEKMQSDKGSIPDRFSAQQFSDYHSELNMSSLELGDSALYFCASSAGQGRTEAFFGQGTRLTVV.

This clonotype was seen ten or more times. The chain joins TRBV3-1 to TRBJ2-7; either TRBD1 or TRBD2 may fit D (5 bases each). This CDR3 spans 12 amino acids. The ends were cut back, 8 bases at V and 2 bases at J, with 10 bases in the middle. Germline V gene sequence: CDR1 LGHDT, CDR2 YNNKEL (reference sequence). This CDR3 reads CASGDGTYEQYF. DNA of the CDR3: TGTGCCAGCGGGGACGGAACCTACGAGCAGTACTTC.

In this sample, this clonotype turned up many times. The V and J genes are TRBV20-1 and TRBJ2-1, with D hard to call. The CDR3 length is 13 residues. Germline V gene lookup returns CDR1 DFQATT and CDR2 SNEGSKA (reference sequence). Trimming took 2 bases from V and 10 from J, leaving 15 bases between them. The CDR3 DNA sequence: TGCAGTGCTAGATCGTTTCGGATGAACGAGCAGTTCTTC. Translation gives CSARSFRMNEQFF.

The chain employs TRBV19 and TRBJ2-7; no reliable D call. In germline, CDR1 is LNHDA, CDR2 SQIVND (reference sequence). Trimming took off 5 bases at V and 2 bases at J, with 10 bases between the two ends. The CDR3 is 13 residues long. The chain's CDR3 is CASSWSDAYEQYF. Here the CDR3 DNA reads TGTGCCAGTAGTTGGAGTGACGCCTACGAGCAGTACTTC.

This clonotype was recorded at least ten times. The chain couples TRBV5-1 to TRBJ2-7, with 8 bases aligning to TRBD2. Germline CDR1 SGHRS, CDR2 YFSETQ. J gave up 3 bases and V 1 base, and 3 bases lay outside the gene matches. This CDR3 has 14 amino acids. This CDR3 reads CASSLTGGIYEQYF. CDR3 DNA sequence: TGCGCCAGCAGCTTGACGGGAGGGATCTACGAGCAGTACTTC.

This clonotype was counted at least ten times. This chain joins TRBV28 and TRBJ2-2; D is tentatively TRBD1 or TRBD2 (5 bases each). The V gene's germline CDR1 is MDHEN and CDR2 SYDVKM. CDR3 length equals 14 residues. V gave up 1 base and J gave up 6 bases, with 9 bases separating them. Here the CDR3 reads CASSLSGSAGELFF. The CDR3 coding sequence is TGTGCCAGCAGTTTATCAGGGAGCGCCGGGGAGCTGTTTTTT.

The chain uses TRBV7-9 and TRBJ1-6; D may be TRBD1 (6 bases). The V gene lost 8 bases and the J gene lost 4 bases, with 27 bases spanning the gap. Germline CDR1 reads SEHNR; CDR2 reads FQNEAQ (reference sequence). The CDR3 extends over 19 amino acids. In nucleotides, the CDR3 is TGTGCCAGCGACACTATAGCCCCGGGACAAACAACATATAATTCACCCCTCCACTTT. Amino acids: CASDTIAPGQTTYNSPLHF.

V and J are TRBV7-2 and TRBJ2-3; 10 positions match TRBD2. Germline-derived CDR1 and CDR2 are SGHTA and FQGNSA. CDR3 size: 17 residues. V lost 5 bases, J lost 2 bases, and 10 bases stayed unmatched. The CDR3 DNA follows: TGTGCCAGCAGCGCCGGACTAGCGGAGGCCTCCACAGATACGCAGTATTTT. This translates into CASSAGLAEASTDTQYF.

A few counts support this clonotype. V and J are TRBV12-3 or TRBV12-4 and TRBJ2-1; maybe TRBD2 (5 bases). Trimming took off 2 bases at V and 8 bases at J, with 13 bases between the two ends. The CDR3 contains 14 residues. CDR3 sequence reads: CASSLPPRTDEQFF. CDR3 bases: TGTGCCAGCAGTTTACCCCCCCGGACTGATGAGCAGTTCTTC.

The chain employs TRBV3-1 and TRBJ2-1; TRBD2 matches at 7 bases. CDR3 length: 16 residues. Trimming took 1 base from V and 3 from J; bases not matched to a gene: 6. CDR1 LGHDT and CDR2 YNNKEL come from the germline V gene (reference sequence). In DNA, the CDR3 is TGTGCCAGCAGCCAAGGGGGCGGGGGAGACTACAATGAGCAGTTCTTC. This sequence encodes CASSQGGGGDYNEQFF.

This clonotype was seen ten or more times. This chain joins TRBV6-1 and TRBJ2-3; 7 bases map to TRBD2. The CDR3 consists of 15 residues. V lost 2 bases to trimming and J lost 1 base; unmatched junction nucleotides: 3. From germline, CDR1 is MNHNS and CDR2 SASEGT. This chain's CDR3 is CASSESSGGTDTQYF. In nucleotides, the CDR3 is TGTGCCAGCAGTGAATCGAGCGGGGGCACAGATACGCAGTATTTT.

This clonotype was seen a handful of times. This chain joins TRBV5-6 and TRBJ2-1; D not certain. Germline V gives CDR1 SGHDT, CDR2 YYEEEE. Trimming pared 9 bases from V and 0 bases from J, leaving 7 bases between. CDR3 length: 12 amino acids. CDR3 nucleotide sequence: TGTGCCACCACGTCCTCCTACAATGAGCAGTTCTTC. This codes for CATTSSYNEQFF.

This clonotype was observed once. The gene calls are TRBV2 and TRBJ2-3, with a possible D match to TRBD2 (5 bases). Per germline, CDR1 SNHLY and CDR2 FYNNEI. CDR3 length: 12 residues. The V end lost 6 bases, the J end lost 3 bases, and 7 bases lay between the germline ends. DNA for the CDR3: TGTGCCAGCAGGAGGGATACAGATACGCAGTATTTT. Protein: CASRRDTDTQYF.